This record covers a single T cell receptor (beta chain). The antigen is not known. The sample originates from a study of post-analysis software for immune sequencing data. At the level of the study: Included among the disease courses, which were recorded for the cohort, were relapsing-remitting, secondary progressive and progressive-relapsing multiple sclerosis. Study results and limitations: Significantly lower normalized Chao1 diversity was found in patients with multiple sclerosis relative to controls.

The TCR beta cDNA libraries contained unique molecular identifiers. A population of roughly 0.9 to 11 million T cells gave rise to approximately 530,000 cDNA molecules. TCRdb reprocessed the PCR reads with MiXCR, giving one entry per CDR3 protein. This table has about 820,000 distinct CDR3 sequences, approximately 53% appearing once. The origin of this receptor is a girl aged 5 to 17 with multiple sclerosis. Sequencing was performed on blood.

The chain's CDR3 is CAISESRRQGHQPQHF. CDR3 sequence (DNA): TGTGCCATCAGTGAGTCGAGGAGGCAGGGACATCAGCCCCAGCATTTT. This rearrangement joins TRBV10-3 to TRBJ1-5, with a tentative D call TRBD1 (5 bases). CDR1 is ENHRY and CDR2 is SYGVKD in the germline V gene. This CDR3 region has 16 residues. Trimming removed 0 bases at V and 5 bases at J, with 14 bases between.